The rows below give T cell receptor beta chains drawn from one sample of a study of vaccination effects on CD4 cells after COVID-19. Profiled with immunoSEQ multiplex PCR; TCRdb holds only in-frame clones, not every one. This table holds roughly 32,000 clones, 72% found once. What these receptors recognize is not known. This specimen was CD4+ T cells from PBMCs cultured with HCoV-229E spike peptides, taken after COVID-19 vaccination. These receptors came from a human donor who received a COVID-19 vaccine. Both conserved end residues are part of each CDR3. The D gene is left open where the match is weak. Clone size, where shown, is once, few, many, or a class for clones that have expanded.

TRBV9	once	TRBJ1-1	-	CASSVERNTEAFF	TGTGCCAGCAGCGTAGAAAGGAACACTGAAGCTTTCTTT
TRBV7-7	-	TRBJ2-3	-	CASSSRFDGSTDTQYF	TGTGCCAGCAGCTCCCGCTTTGACGGGAGCACAGATACGCAGTATTTT
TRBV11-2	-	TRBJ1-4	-	CASSPRTDNEKLFF	TGTGCCAGCAGCCCCCGGACAGATAATGAAAAACTGTTTTTT
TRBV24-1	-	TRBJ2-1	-	CATTARGGREQFF	TGTGCCACCACCGCCAGGGGAGGAAGGGAGCAGTTCTTC
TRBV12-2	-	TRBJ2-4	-	CASRPGLAASGGAGMGKNIQYF	TGTGCAAGTCGCCCAGGTCTTGCGGCTAGCGGGGGGGCTGGAATGGGCAAAAACATTCAGTACTTC
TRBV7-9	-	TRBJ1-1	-	CASSIASSRNTEAFF	TGTGCCAGCAGCATCGCCAGTTCGAGGAACACTGAAGCTTTCTTT
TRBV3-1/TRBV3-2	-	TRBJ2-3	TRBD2	CASSHRLAGSGTDTQYF	TGTGCCAGCAGCCACAGACTAGCGGGGAGTGGAACAGATACGCAGTATTTT
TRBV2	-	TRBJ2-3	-	CARGPRDLLADTQYF	TGTGCCAGGGGCCCCCGGGACTTACTAGCAGATACGCAGTATTTT
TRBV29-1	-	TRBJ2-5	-	CSVVGLGSAETQYF	TGCAGCGTTGTGGGTCTAGGGTCCGCGGAGACCCAGTACTTC
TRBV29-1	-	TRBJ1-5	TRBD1	CSVQQGARDQPQHF	TGCAGCGTGCAACAGGGGGCGCGGGATCAGCCCCAGCATTTT
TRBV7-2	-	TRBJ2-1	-	CASSPLPGVSYNEQFF	TGTGCCAGCAGCCCACTCCCGGGAGTGTCCTACAATGAGCAGTTCTTC
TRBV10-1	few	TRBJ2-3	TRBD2	CASSESGGFTDTQYF	TGCGCCAGCAGTGAGTCGGGGGGGTTCACAGATACGCAGTATTTT
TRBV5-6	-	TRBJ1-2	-	CASSFRRGGAHYGYIF	TGTGCCAGCAGCTTCCGTCGTGGCGGGGCGCACTATGGCTACATCTTC
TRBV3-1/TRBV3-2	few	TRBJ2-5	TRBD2	CASSQVYGLAGGQETQYF	TGTGCCAGCAGCCAAGTATACGGACTAGCGGGGGGACAAGAGACCCAGTACTTC
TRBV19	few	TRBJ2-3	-	CASTRGGLTDTQYF	TGTGCCAGCACTCGCGGGGGCCTCACAGATACGCAGTATTTT
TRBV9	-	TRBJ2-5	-	CASSVGWLGGTQYF	TGTGCCAGCAGCGTAGGATGGCTGGGCGGGACCCAGTACTTC
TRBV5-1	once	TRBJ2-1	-	CASSLEGEQFF	TGCGCCAGCAGCTTAGAGGGGGAGCAGTTCTTC
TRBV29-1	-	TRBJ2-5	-	CSVQLGGGHQETQYF	TGCAGCGTTCAACTTGGGGGGGGCCACCAAGAGACCCAGTACTTC
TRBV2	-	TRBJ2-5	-	CASSEWSRKETQYF	TGTGCCAGCAGTGAATGGAGTCGGAAAGAGACCCAGTACTTC
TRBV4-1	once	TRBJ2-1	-	CASSQVIPRGVSNNEQFF	TGCGCCAGCAGCCAAGTAATTCCGAGGGGGGTATCCAACAATGAGCAGTTCTTC
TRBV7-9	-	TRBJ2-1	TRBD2	CASRASGSPYNEQFF	TGTGCCAGCAGAGCTAGCGGGAGCCCCTACAATGAGCAGTTCTTC
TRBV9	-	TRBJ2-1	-	CASSVGGGQSYNEQFF	TGTGCCAGCAGCGTAGGCGGGGGCCAGTCCTACAATGAGCAGTTCTTC
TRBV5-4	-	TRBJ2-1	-	CASSLGGSSYNEQFF	TGTGCCAGCAGCTTGGGTGGGAGCTCCTACAATGAGCAGTTCTTC